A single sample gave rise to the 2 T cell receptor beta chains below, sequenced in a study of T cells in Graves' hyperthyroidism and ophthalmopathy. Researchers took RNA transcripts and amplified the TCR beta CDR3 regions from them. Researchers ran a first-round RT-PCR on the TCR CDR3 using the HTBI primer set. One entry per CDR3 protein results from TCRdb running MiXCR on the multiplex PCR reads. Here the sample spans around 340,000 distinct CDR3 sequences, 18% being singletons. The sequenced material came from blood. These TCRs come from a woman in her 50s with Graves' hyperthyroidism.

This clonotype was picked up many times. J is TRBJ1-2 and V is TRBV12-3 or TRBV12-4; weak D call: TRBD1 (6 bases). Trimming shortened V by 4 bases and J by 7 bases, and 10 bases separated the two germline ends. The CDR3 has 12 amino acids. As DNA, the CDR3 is TGTGCCAGCAGTTCCACAGGGTTTGGCTACACCTTC. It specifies CASSSTGFGYTF.

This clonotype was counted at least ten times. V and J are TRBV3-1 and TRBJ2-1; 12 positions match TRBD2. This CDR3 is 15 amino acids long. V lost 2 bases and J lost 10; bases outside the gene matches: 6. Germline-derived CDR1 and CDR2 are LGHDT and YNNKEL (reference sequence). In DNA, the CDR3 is TGTGCCAGCAGCCAATCGCTAGCGGGGGGGCTCGAGCAGTTCTTC. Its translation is CASSQSLAGGLEQFF.